One and the same sample provided the 2 T cell receptor beta chains below, sequenced in a study of early T cells in non-severe SARS-CoV-2 infection. A single record per CDR3 protein comes from TCRdb applying MiXCR to the 5' RACE reads. The sample has around 33,000 distinct CDR3 sequences, 5% to 6.5% seen once. Sequenced: whole blood. These receptors all come from an adult who was a healthcare worker with PCR-confirmed SARS-CoV-2 infection or an uninfected control (not recorded which).

This clonotype was picked up a small number of times. This chain links TRBV11-2 with TRBJ2-1; 8 nucleotides agree with TRBD2. J gave up 7 bases and V 6 bases, and 11 bases lay outside the gene matches. Germline CDR1 reads SGHAT; CDR2 reads FQNNGV. CDR3 length equals 15 residues. The chain's CDR3 is CASRSLRGVLNEQFF. The DNA for the CDR3 is TGTGCCAGCAGAAGTTTGCGGGGGGTCCTTAATGAGCAGTTCTTC.

This clonotype has just one count. The chain couples TRBV20-1 to TRBJ1-4, with 7 bases aligning to TRBD1. CDR1 is DFQATT and CDR2 is SNEGSKA in the germline V gene (reference sequence). V lost 2 bases to trimming and J lost 3 bases; unmatched junction nucleotides: 6. CDR3 size: 15 residues. CDR3 residues: CSARPTGAANEKLFF. The CDR3, as DNA: TGCAGTGCTAGACCAACAGGGGCTGCTAATGAAAAACTGTTTTTT.